The 18 T cell receptor beta chains reported below all come from one sample, sequenced in a study of T cells after yellow fever vaccination. MiXCR, run by TCRdb on the 5' RACE reads, gives a single entry per CDR3 protein. This table has approximately 260,000 distinct CDR3 sequences, roughly 5.6% appearing once. The source was CD4+ T cells sorted from PBMCs, collected on the day of the yellow fever booster vaccination. The receptor set was obtained from a man aged 18 to 30 who received the YFV17D yellow fever vaccine.

The rearrangement uses TRBV9 and TRBJ1-1, with D perhaps TRBD1 (5 bases). This CDR3 region has 12 residues. In germline, CDR1 is SGDLS, CDR2 YYNGEE. V gave up 4 bases and J gave up 11 bases, with 15 bases separating them. The CDR3 coding sequence is TGTGCCAGCAGCCCTCCCCCGGGGCCCGCTTTCTTT. Translated, it gives CASSPPPGPAFF. Supplemented by reference TRBV9 and TRBJ1-1, the full variable domain reads DSGVTQTPKHLITATGQRVTLRCSPRSGDLSVYWYQQSLDQGLQFLIQYYNGEERAKGNILERFSAQQFPDLHSELNLSSLELGDSALYFCASSPPPGPAFFGQGTRLTVV.

The J gene is TRBJ2-5, the V gene TRBV5-1; TRBD2 matches at 7 bases. V lost 1 base, J lost 1 base, and 4 bases stayed unmatched. Germline lookup yields CDR1 SGHRS and CDR2 YFSETQ. The CDR3 spans 15 residues. CDR3 residues: CASSLRPSGQETQYF. The CDR3 nucleotides read TGCGCCAGCAGCTTGAGACCTAGCGGCCAAGAGACCCAGTACTTC.

The rearrangement links TRBV20-1 to TRBJ1-4, with TRBD1 as a possible D gene (5 bases). CDR1 is DFQATT, CDR2 SNEGSKA, per germline (reference sequence). This CDR3 contains 13 residues. With 6 bases removed from V and 7 bases from J, the gap between germline ends came to 15 bases. The CDR3 DNA sequence: TGCAGTGCGGCGGCGGGGCCGGGTGAAAAACTGTTTTTT. Its protein is CSAAAGPGEKLFF.

This clonotype was detected many times. The chain couples TRBV6-5 to TRBJ1-2; D perhaps matches TRBD1 (5 bases). CDR1 and CDR2 (germline): MNHEY, SVGAGI. Trimming pared 6 bases from V and 8 bases from J, leaving 13 bases between. The length of the CDR3 is 12 residues. The CDR3 coding sequence is TGTGCCAGCAGGCGCGGGGCGCACGGCTACACCTTC. Its translation is CASRRGAHGYTF.

The rearrangement joins TRBV5-1 to TRBJ1-1; 11 bases agree with TRBD1. CDR1 is SGHRS and CDR2 is YFSETQ in the germline V gene. This CDR3 is 14 amino acids long. Trimming at V came to 0 bases and at J to 8 bases, leaving 3 bases not matched to a gene. CDR3: CASSLGTGGLEAFF. CDR3 nucleotides: TGCGCCAGCAGCTTGGGGACAGGGGGCTTGGAAGCTTTCTTT.

J is TRBJ2-7 and V is TRBV20-1, with 9 bases matching TRBD1. Germline loops: CDR1 DFQATT, CDR2 SNEGSKA (reference sequence). The V and J ends lost 4 bases and 4 bases, in that order; junction bases with no gene match: 5. This CDR3 spans 13 amino acids. In DNA, the CDR3 is TGCAGTGCTATAGAAGGGACAGGGTACGAGCAGTACTTC. It encodes CSAIEGTGYEQYF.

This clonotype showed up many times. The chain uses TRBV18 and TRBJ2-5; 7 bases agree with TRBD2. Trimming cost V 4 bases and J 2 bases; bases outside gene matches: 4. The CDR3 is 14 amino acids. Germline loops: CDR1 KGHSH, CDR2 LQKENI. CDR3 bases: TGTGCCAGCTCACAGAATAGCGGGCAAGAGACCCAGTACTTC. It yields the protein CASSQNSGQETQYF.

The V gene is TRBV4-2, the J gene TRBJ2-1; 10 nucleotides align to TRBD2. V lost 0 bases to trimming and J lost 6 bases; unmatched junction nucleotides: 5. CDR3 size: 16 residues. The germline V gene encodes CDR1 LGHNA and CDR2 YNFKEQ. The CDR3 is CASSQDGLAEGNEQFF. The CDR3 DNA sequence: TGTGCCAGCAGCCAAGATGGACTAGCGGAGGGCAATGAGCAGTTCTTC.

There are a few counts of this clonotype. The chain recombines TRBV20-1 with TRBJ1-1, with 7 bases matching TRBD1. Germline CDR1 and CDR2: DFQATT and SNEGSKA (reference sequence). The CDR3 is 17 amino acids. V dropped 6 bases and J dropped 1; count of bases not matched to a gene: 17. CDR3 loop: CSAQPILTRGGNTEAFF. As DNA, the CDR3 is TGCAGTGCCCAACCAATACTTACCAGGGGGGGGAACACTGAAGCTTTCTTT.

This clonotype was observed a few times. The chain carries TRBV7-8 and TRBJ2-3; 8 nucleotides align to TRBD2. Trimming removed 2 bases from V and 2 bases from J; junction bases left unmatched: 9. The CDR3 runs to 17 residues. Germline assignment: CDR1 SGHVS and CDR2 FQNEAQ. The CDR3, as DNA: TGTGCCAGCAGCTTATTCCCAGCGGGGGCGCACACAGATACGCAGTATTTT. Its translation is CASSLFPAGAHTDTQYF.

Only a few counts were recorded for this clonotype. The DNA is left out, because the CDR3 cannot be placed on it with certainty; the CDR3 is given as TCRdb lists it. The chain joins TRBV6-4 to TRBJ2-3; TRBD2, the table's D call, was not compared with the DNA. From germline, CDR1 is MRHNA and CDR2 SNTAGT. A total of 17 residues make up the CDR3, ends included. Here the CDR3 reads CASRALRFGGGTDTQYF.

The V gene is TRBV5-1, the J gene TRBJ2-5, with 11 bases aligning to TRBD2. Trimming took 3 bases from V and 3 from J; bases not matched to a gene: 13. This CDR3 region has 18 residues. The germline V gene encodes CDR1 SGHRS and CDR2 YFSETQ. CDR3 DNA sequence: TGCGCCAGCAGCTCTGGCGCTCTAGCGGGGGGATCGAAAGAGACCCAGTACTTC. Translation: CASSSGALAGGSKETQYF.

This clonotype was counted between two and nine times. This chain connects TRBV20-1 to TRBJ2-5; D is uncertain. Germline CDR1 and CDR2: DFQATT and SNEGSKA (reference sequence). This CDR3 has 13 amino acids. Deletions cut 0 bases from V and 4 bases from J, with 9 bases between. The CDR3 DNA reads as TGCAGTGCTAGAGAACCTTCTGCAGAGACCCAGTACTTC. Protein sequence: CSAREPSAETQYF.

There are many counts of this clonotype. In DNA, the CDR3 is TGTGCCAGCAGTTACTCGATCACAGGGGTTATGAACACTGAAGCTTTCTTT. This encodes CASSYSITGVMNTEAFF. This chain connects TRBV6-5 to TRBJ1-1, with 7 bases that match TRBD1. CDR3 length: 17 amino acids. With V trimmed by 0 bases and J by 0 bases, 7 bases remained unmatched. From germline, CDR1 is MNHEY and CDR2 SVGAGI.

This clonotype was picked up many times. This chain connects TRBV4-1 to TRBJ2-3, with TRBD2 identical over 7 bases. This CDR3 comprises 16 residues. The germline CDR1 and CDR2 sequences are MGHRA and YSYEKL. The J segment lost 0 bases and the V segment lost 0 bases, leaving 3 bases of the junction unmatched. Written as DNA, the CDR3 is TGCGCCAGCAGCCAAGATGGGGAGGGAAGCACAGATACGCAGTATTTT. Its protein is CASSQDGEGSTDTQYF.

In its sample, this clonotype was seen a few times. The J gene is TRBJ2-1, the V gene TRBV18; D uncertain. Germline V gene lookup returns CDR1 KGHSH and CDR2 LQKENI. CDR3 length: 10 amino acids. With 6 bases removed from V and 9 bases from J, the gap between germline ends came to 6 bases. The CDR3 DNA reads TGTGCCAGCTCCGGCGCTGAGCAGTTCTTC. As protein: CASSGAEQFF.

The chain couples TRBV7-2 to TRBJ1-5; TRBD1 is a possible D gene (5 bases). This CDR3 is 14 amino acids long. Germline V gene data show CDR1 as SGHTA and CDR2 as FQGNSA. V lost 5 bases and J lost 10, with 18 bases in between. The CDR3 spells CASSPAQGVIPQHF. Here the CDR3 DNA reads TGTGCCAGCAGCCCCGCCCAGGGTGTAATTCCCCAGCATTTT.

V usage is TRBV6-1 and J usage is TRBJ1-4, with TRBD1 as a possible D gene (5 bases). CDR3 size: 15 residues. From germline, CDR1 is MNHNS and CDR2 SASEGT. Trimming shortened V by 1 base and J by 7 bases, and 13 bases separated the two germline ends. Here the CDR3 reads CASSEDWGKGEKLFF. CDR3 coding DNA: TGTGCCAGCAGTGAAGATTGGGGGAAGGGTGAAAAACTGTTTTTT.